This TCR beta chain was identified during a study of glioma-infiltrating T cells. Study-wide results and limits: Non-neoplastic patients had below-expected tissue-blood divergence, while all gliomas exceeded expectation. Very few CDR3 sequences were shared between tissue and blood.

The CDR3 length is 13 residues. The germline gives CDR1 SGHRS, CDR2 YFSETQ. V dropped 4 bases and J dropped 7 bases, with 15 bases sitting between them. As for this clonotype: Its matching antigen is unknown.

TCR alpha and beta CDR3 regions were amplified from RNA using iRepertoire nested multiplex PCR. One-step reverse transcription and amplification started from approximately 100-400 ng of tissue mRNA or PBMC total RNA. TCRdb used MiXCR to reprocess the multiplex PCR reads, holding one entry per CDR3 protein. The sample carries fewer than 90,000 distinct CDR3 sequences, around 23% recorded once. Sequencing was done on a sample of glioma tissue, nonneoplastic brain tissue, or PBMCs (not recorded which). The sequence was collected from a human donor with low-grade glioma or glioblastoma, undergoing nonglioma brain surgery, or in good health (not recorded which). V gene TRBV5-1 combines with J gene TRBJ2-7; no clear D. The chain's CDR3 is CASSTDVGNEQYF. DNA of the CDR3: TGCGCCAGCAGCACAGACGTTGGCAATGAGCAGTACTTC.